This passage covers 19 T cell receptor beta chains from one sample sequenced in a study of human T cells and chemical hapten exposure (TCRdb year 2021). In light of the paper, this sample's time point label describes: pre-sensitization, week 0. Reading the label with the study, this specimen's treatment or condition is: therapeutic diphenylcyclopropenone sensitization with weekly scalp DPC. Library construction relied on RACE. The run used a NextSeq 500. TCRdb trimmed the raw reads at Q25, called clones with MiXCR and kept productive beta chains. Duplicate CDR3 protein sequences are folded into a single record with the most common DNA and genes. The sample yields fewer than 65,000 distinct CDR3 sequences; 9.4% were counted once. Clones ranked in the top ten supply 13% to 15% of the sample. The source was whole blood, collected in connection with sensitization to the hapten diphenylcyclopropenone (DPC). The receptor set was obtained from a woman aged 35 to 49 with alopecia areata. Some clones in this sample may be carry-over from other donors' samples.

In this sample, this clonotype turned up many times. The J gene is TRBJ1-3, the V gene TRBV4-1; D not resolved. With 7 bases removed from V and 0 bases from J, the gap between germline ends came to 7 bases. The CDR3 length is 13 residues. CDR1 MGHRA and CDR2 YSYEKL come from the germline V gene. CDR3 loop: CASTGFSGNTIYF. The DNA for the CDR3 is TGCGCCAGCACTGGATTCTCTGGAAACACCATATATTTT.

This clonotype occurred many times. This rearrangement joins TRBV20-1 to TRBJ1-5; 7 positions match TRBD1. The CDR3 loop spans 15 amino acids. Germline V gene lookup returns CDR1 DFQATT and CDR2 SNEGSKA (reference sequence). V shed 2 bases, J shed 0 bases, and the junction held 4 bases outside the gene matches. The CDR3 spells CSARHDRDSNQPQHF. In nucleotides, the CDR3 is TGCAGTGCTAGACACGACAGGGATAGCAATCAGCCCCAGCATTTT.

V is TRBV30 and J is TRBJ1-6; TRBD1 matches 8 bases. V shed 4 bases, J shed 7 bases, and the junction held 9 bases outside the gene matches. The germline V gene has CDR1 GTSNPN and CDR2 SVGIG (reference sequence). The CDR3 sequence is 15 residues long. The CDR3 DNA reads as TGTGCCTGGAAATCTAGGACAGGGACGAATTCACCCCTCCACTTT. Residues: CAWKSRTGTNSPLHF. The full variable domain, its missing parts supplied by reference TRBV30 and TRBJ1-6, is SQTIHQWPATLVQPVGSPLSLECTVEGTSNPNLYWYRQAAGRGLQLLFYSVGIGQISSEVPQNLSASRPQDRQFILSSKKLLLSDSGFYLCAWKSRTGTNSPLHFGNGTRLTVT.

The chain recombines TRBV10-3 with TRBJ1-4; perhaps TRBD1 as D (5 bases). Germline CDR1 ENHRY, CDR2 SYGVKD. Between the trimmed V and J ends, which lost 8 bases and 10 bases, there was a span of 20 bases. The CDR3 spans 14 residues. The CDR3 region has the DNA TGTGCCATCCCCTCGAGGCGGGTTGGGGGAAAACTGTTTTTT. Its translation is CAIPSRRVGGKLFF.

This clonotype was found many times. V and J are TRBV6-2 or TRBV6-3 and TRBJ1-5; D might be TRBD1 (6 bases). V was shortened by 7 bases and J by 6 bases, with 19 bases between the two germline ends. The length of the CDR3 is 15 residues. The germline V gene encodes CDR1 MNHEY and CDR2 SVGEGT. The CDR3 region is CASTGGAGASQPQHF. The CDR3 DNA sequence: TGTGCCAGCACCGGGGGAGCGGGGGCGAGTCAGCCCCAGCATTTT.

The J gene is TRBJ2-4, the V gene TRBV20-1, with 7 bases aligning to TRBD2. Germline V CDR1 and CDR2: DFQATT, SNEGSKA (reference sequence). The CDR3 is 13 amino acids. Trimming took 6 bases from V and 7 from J; bases not matched to a gene: 9. CDR3 residues: CSAGDYSSNIQYF. In DNA, the CDR3 is TGCAGTGCCGGGGACTACTCAAGCAACATTCAGTACTTC.

At least ten counts were recorded for this clonotype. This chain connects TRBV14 to TRBJ1-2; D might be TRBD1 (5 bases). Deletions cut 4 bases from V and 6 bases from J, with 12 bases between. CDR3 size: 13 residues. Germline V gene lookup returns CDR1 SGHDN and CDR2 FVKESK. In DNA, the CDR3 is TGTGCCAGCAGCCTCCAAAGGGGAGATGGCTACACCTTC. Its protein product is CASSLQRGDGYTF.

This clonotype was detected ten times or more. This chain joins TRBV6-2 or TRBV6-3 and TRBJ2-3, with TRBD2 as a possible D gene (6 bases). The germline gives CDR1 MNHEY, CDR2 SVGEGT. The V gene lost 2 bases and the J gene lost 2 bases, with 8 bases spanning the gap. This CDR3 is built from 14 residues. Here the CDR3 reads CASSYREATDTQYF. For the CDR3, the DNA is TGTGCCAGCAGTTACAGGGAGGCCACAGATACGCAGTATTTT.

At least ten counts were recorded for this clonotype. Here the CDR3 DNA reads TGTGCCAGTCTTTGGGGGTCCGGGAATGAGCAGTTCTTC. Translating gives CASLWGSGNEQFF. The rearrangement joins TRBV11-2 to TRBJ2-1; D tentatively reads TRBD1 or TRBD2 (5 bases each). Trimming removed 9 bases from V and 7 bases from J, with 16 bases in between. This CDR3 spans 13 amino acids. CDR1 and CDR2 from the germline V gene are SGHAT and FQNNGV.

This sequence joins TRBV28 and TRBJ1-2, with D maybe TRBD1 (6 bases). CDR3 size: 13 residues. V lost 7 bases and J 6 bases, leaving 15 bases between the germline ends. Germline values: CDR1 MDHEN, CDR2 SYDVKM. The CDR3 bases are TGTGCCAGCACCTTAGGGGGACCAGATGGCTACACCTTC. It yields the protein CASTLGGPDGYTF.

This clonotype was counted only a few times. A much larger clone differs by one base, so this may be a read error. V gene TRBV7-9 combines with J gene TRBJ1-1; no clear D. This CDR3 spans 13 amino acids. CDR1 is SEHNR and CDR2 is FQNEAQ in the germline V gene (reference sequence). Trimming took off 1 base at V and 0 bases at J, with 3 bases between the two ends. CDR3 loop: CASSLVVNTEAFF. Here the CDR3 DNA reads TGTGCCAGCAGCTTAGTGGTGAACACTGAAGCTTTCTTT.

Many counts were recorded for this clonotype. The chain recombines TRBV6-2 or TRBV6-3 with TRBJ1-1; no firm D call. V dropped 6 bases and J dropped 0 bases, with 8 bases sitting between them. This CDR3 comprises 13 residues. The germline gives CDR1 MNHEY, CDR2 SVGEGT. CDR3 sequence: CASSGQLNTEAFF. The CDR3 DNA reads TGTGCCAGCAGCGGTCAGCTGAACACTGAAGCTTTCTTT.

This clonotype has just a few counts. The chain joins TRBV6-1 to TRBJ1-1, with TRBD1 matching 7 bases. The V gene end was trimmed by 7 bases and the J gene end by 0 bases; junction bases not matched to a gene: 8. Germline V gene sequence: CDR1 MNHNS, CDR2 SASEGT. The CDR3 spans 15 residues. The CDR3 protein is CASIETGSLNTEAFF. In nucleotides, the CDR3 is TGTGCCAGCATTGAGACAGGGTCCCTGAACACTGAAGCTTTCTTT.

A few counts support this clonotype. V is TRBV12-3 or TRBV12-4 and J is TRBJ2-7; possible D gene TRBD2, 6 bases. The CDR3 is made up of 11 amino acids. Trimming took 7 bases from V and 7 from J, leaving 11 bases between them. The CDR3 DNA is TGTGCCAGCAAAAACGGGGGAGAGCAGTACTTC. Its protein is CASKNGGEQYF.

This clonotype was found many times. The chain links TRBV28 to TRBJ2-7; a possible D gene is TRBD2 (6 bases). Germline V CDR1 and CDR2: MDHEN, SYDVKM. The CDR3 loop spans 16 amino acids. Trimming cost V 1 base and J 7 bases, with 20 bases left between them. In DNA, the CDR3 is TGTGCCAGCAGTTTATCTATCCGGTGGCGGGGTCGGGAGCAGTACTTC. Encoded protein: CASSLSIRWRGREQYF.

This clonotype was found many times. The genes are TRBV4-3 and TRBJ1-2, with D perhaps matching TRBD1 (5 bases). The ends were cut back, 3 bases at V and 0 bases at J, with 8 bases in the middle. The CDR3 is 14 residues long. CDR1 is LGHNA and CDR2 is YSLEER in the germline V gene. The CDR3 spells CASSQGQTNYGYTF. CDR3 bases: TGCGCCAGCAGCCAGGGGCAGACTAACTATGGCTACACCTTC.

This clonotype was recorded only once. V usage is TRBV6-4 and J usage is TRBJ2-1; 8 bases match TRBD2. V lost 5 bases to trimming and J lost 6 bases; unmatched junction nucleotides: 3. In germline, CDR1 is MRHNA, CDR2 SNTAGT. This CDR3 region has 13 residues. CDR3 protein: CASSPGTSNEQFF. The CDR3 region has the DNA TGTGCCAGCAGTCCCGGGACTAGCAATGAGCAGTTCTTC.

This clonotype has at least ten counts. V is TRBV7-3 and J is TRBJ2-2, with D maybe TRBD2 (5 bases). The CDR3 is 16 amino acids. Trimming removed 0 bases at V and 4 bases at J, with 12 bases between. Germline-derived CDR1 and CDR2 are SGHTA and FQGTGA. This CDR3 is CASSLTSSRGTGELFF. The CDR3 DNA sequence: TGTGCCAGCAGCTTAACCAGCTCCCGGGGCACCGGGGAGCTGTTTTTT.

This clonotype has at least ten counts. V usage is TRBV12-2 and J usage is TRBJ1-5; no check of the table's D call, TRBD1, against the DNA was made. TRBV12-2 is a pseudogene. This CDR3 has 17 residues. The DNA of the CDR3 is TGTGCAAGTCGCCCTCCGACCCCTCTTGGCCCATCACAGCCCCAGCATTTT. Its translation: CASRPPTPLGPSQPQHF.